The sequence of this T cell receptor beta chain was determined in a study of blood T cell repertoires in COVID-19. About the study: T cells, B-cell-depleted T cells, or PBMCs provided the cDNA or gDNA that served as material.

Using immunoSEQ multiplex PCR, the repertoire was profiled, and TCRdb retains in-frame clones only, with some absent. This table has about 310,000 clones, 89% appearing once. Before being deemed recovered, Cohort 3 donors had two negative PCRs, clearance, or symptom resolution. This receptor was identified in a man between 60 and 75 years old who had recovered from COVID-19. The material sequenced was PBMCs or T cells enriched from blood (not recorded which).

CDR3 DNA sequence: TGTGCCAGCAGTCAGGACAGGGGATGGTACGAGCAGTACTTC. Translating it yields CASSQDRGWYEQYF. The rearrangement joins TRBV6-2 or TRBV6-3 to TRBJ2-7, with 9 bases lining up with TRBD1. Trimming removed 5 bases from V and 4 bases from J; junction bases left unmatched: 6. Germline V gives CDR1 MNHEY, CDR2 SVGEGT. The CDR3 loop spans 14 amino acids.